This section outlines one TCR beta chain sequence together with its context. In making TCR cDNA, 5'RACE template switching added a universal primer site and UMIs to it. TCRdb independently ran MiXCR on the 5' RACE reads; one entry per CDR3 protein. There are approximately 300,000 distinct CDR3 sequences in the sample; around 6.8% occur only once, and roughly a sixth lies in the top ten. The data derive from a study of T cells after yellow fever vaccination. Trimming pared 1 base from V and 1 base from J, leaving 12 bases between. This CDR3 has 16 amino acids. Germline lookup yields CDR1 SEHNR and CDR2 FQNEAQ (reference sequence).

The chain is built from TRBV7-9 and TRBJ2-3; D perhaps matches TRBD2 (6 bases). Source: PBMCs, taken about 41 days after the first yellow fever vaccination. This sequence originates from a man between 18 and 29 years old who received the YFV17D yellow fever vaccine. Here the CDR3 reads CASSLVPGGRTDTQYF. The CDR3, as DNA: TGTGCCAGCAGCTTAGTACCCGGGGGTCGCACAGATACGCAGTATTTT.